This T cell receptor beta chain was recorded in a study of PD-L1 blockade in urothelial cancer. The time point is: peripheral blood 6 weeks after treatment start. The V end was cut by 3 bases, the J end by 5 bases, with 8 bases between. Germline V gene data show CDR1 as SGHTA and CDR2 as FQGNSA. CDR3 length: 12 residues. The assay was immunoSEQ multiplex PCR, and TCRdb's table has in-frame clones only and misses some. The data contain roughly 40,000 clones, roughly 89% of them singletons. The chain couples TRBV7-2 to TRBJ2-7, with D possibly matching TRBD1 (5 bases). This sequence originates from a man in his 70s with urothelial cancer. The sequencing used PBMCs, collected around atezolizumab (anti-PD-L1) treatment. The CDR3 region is CASSFRVNEQYF. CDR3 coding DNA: TGTGCCAGCAGCTTCAGGGTTAACGAGCAGTACTTC.